Below are 5 T cell receptor beta chains sequenced from a single sample in a study of blood T cell repertoires in COVID-19. Libraries were prepared by immunoSEQ multiplex PCR; TCRdb keeps only in-frame clonotypes and omits some of them. The sample has approximately 240,000 clones, around nine tenths seen once; the top ten hold over 1.5%. Sequencing was performed on PBMCs or T cells enriched from blood (not recorded which). The receptors were gathered from a woman aged 18-29 years who had recovered from COVID-19.

CDR3 in amino acids: CASSFRGQDLWDTF. CDR3 sequence (DNA): TGTGCCAGCAGTTTTAGGGGACAGGACTTATGGGACACCTTC. This chain uses TRBV28 with TRBJ1-2, with 8 bases aligning to TRBD1. This CDR3 region has 14 residues. Unmatched junction bases numbered 12, after V lost 3 bases and J lost 12 bases. Looked up from germline, CDR1 is MDHEN and CDR2 is SYDVKM.

The chain links TRBV19 to TRBJ1-1; the D is unclear. V lost 6 bases, J lost 5 bases, and 10 bases lay in between. Germline assignment: CDR1 LNHDA and CDR2 SQIVND (reference sequence). This CDR3 region has 12 residues. CDR3 loop: CASRALWTEAFF. The DNA for the CDR3 is TGTGCCAGTAGAGCGCTCTGGACTGAAGCTTTCTTT. The variable domain in full, completed from reference TRBV19 and TRBJ1-1, reads DGGITQSPKYLFRKEGQNVTLSCEQNLNHDAMYWYRQDPGQGLRLIYYSQIVNDFQKGDIAEGYSVSREKKESFPLTVTSAQKNPTAFYLCASRALWTEAFFGQGTRLTVV.

This chain uses TRBV12-3 or TRBV12-4 with TRBJ1-2; D gene uncertain. This CDR3 spans 11 amino acids. The ends were cut back, 2 bases at V and 8 bases at J, with 6 bases in the middle. CDR3 coding DNA: TGTGCCAGCAGTTTAATGGGCGGCTACACCTTC. This translates into CASSLMGGYTF.

On this clone itself: Different DNA sequences within this sample yield the same CDR3. This chain uses TRBV27 with TRBJ2-1; tentatively, D is TRBD2 (6 bases). This CDR3 is 13 amino acids long. The germline CDR1 and CDR2 sequences are MNHEY and SMNVEV (reference sequence). Trimming took 3 bases from V and 4 from J, leaving 7 bases between them. CDR3 DNA sequence: TGTGCCAGCAGTTTGGCGGGGTACAATGAGCAGTTCTTC. Translation: CASSLAGYNEQFF.

The V and J genes are TRBV5-4 and TRBJ2-7, with D unresolved. The CDR3 spans 13 residues. The V end lost 0 bases, the J end lost 3 bases, and 7 bases lay between the germline ends. Looked up from germline, CDR1 is SGHNT and CDR2 is YYREEE (reference sequence). The CDR3 sequence is CASSLVGSYEQYF. CDR3 nucleotide sequence: TGTGCCAGCAGCTTGGTTGGCAGCTACGAGCAGTACTTC.